This T cell receptor (beta chain) was captured in a study of vaccination effects on CD4 cells after COVID-19. The authors isolated CD4+ T cells after about eleven days of culture. This clone was counted between two and nine times. What it recognizes is unknown. TCRdb's table, derived via immunoSEQ multiplex PCR, lists solely in-frame clones and lacks some. The profile covers over 45,000 clones, with 60% to 85% appearing a single time and approximately 2.8% taken by the ten largest. This receptor was identified in a human donor who received a COVID-19 vaccine. Sequencing used CD4+ T cells from PBMCs cultured without peptide, obtained before COVID-19 vaccination.

The CDR3 protein is CASRLTGGGQPQHF. CDR3 in DNA: TGTGCCAGCAGGCTAACAGGGGGCGGTCAGCCCCAGCATTTT. V gene TRBV6-5 combines with J gene TRBJ1-5, with 9 positions matching TRBD1. The CDR3 runs 14 residues. Trimming took 6 bases from V and 6 from J; bases not matched to a gene: 6. Per germline, CDR1 MNHEY and CDR2 SVGAGI.